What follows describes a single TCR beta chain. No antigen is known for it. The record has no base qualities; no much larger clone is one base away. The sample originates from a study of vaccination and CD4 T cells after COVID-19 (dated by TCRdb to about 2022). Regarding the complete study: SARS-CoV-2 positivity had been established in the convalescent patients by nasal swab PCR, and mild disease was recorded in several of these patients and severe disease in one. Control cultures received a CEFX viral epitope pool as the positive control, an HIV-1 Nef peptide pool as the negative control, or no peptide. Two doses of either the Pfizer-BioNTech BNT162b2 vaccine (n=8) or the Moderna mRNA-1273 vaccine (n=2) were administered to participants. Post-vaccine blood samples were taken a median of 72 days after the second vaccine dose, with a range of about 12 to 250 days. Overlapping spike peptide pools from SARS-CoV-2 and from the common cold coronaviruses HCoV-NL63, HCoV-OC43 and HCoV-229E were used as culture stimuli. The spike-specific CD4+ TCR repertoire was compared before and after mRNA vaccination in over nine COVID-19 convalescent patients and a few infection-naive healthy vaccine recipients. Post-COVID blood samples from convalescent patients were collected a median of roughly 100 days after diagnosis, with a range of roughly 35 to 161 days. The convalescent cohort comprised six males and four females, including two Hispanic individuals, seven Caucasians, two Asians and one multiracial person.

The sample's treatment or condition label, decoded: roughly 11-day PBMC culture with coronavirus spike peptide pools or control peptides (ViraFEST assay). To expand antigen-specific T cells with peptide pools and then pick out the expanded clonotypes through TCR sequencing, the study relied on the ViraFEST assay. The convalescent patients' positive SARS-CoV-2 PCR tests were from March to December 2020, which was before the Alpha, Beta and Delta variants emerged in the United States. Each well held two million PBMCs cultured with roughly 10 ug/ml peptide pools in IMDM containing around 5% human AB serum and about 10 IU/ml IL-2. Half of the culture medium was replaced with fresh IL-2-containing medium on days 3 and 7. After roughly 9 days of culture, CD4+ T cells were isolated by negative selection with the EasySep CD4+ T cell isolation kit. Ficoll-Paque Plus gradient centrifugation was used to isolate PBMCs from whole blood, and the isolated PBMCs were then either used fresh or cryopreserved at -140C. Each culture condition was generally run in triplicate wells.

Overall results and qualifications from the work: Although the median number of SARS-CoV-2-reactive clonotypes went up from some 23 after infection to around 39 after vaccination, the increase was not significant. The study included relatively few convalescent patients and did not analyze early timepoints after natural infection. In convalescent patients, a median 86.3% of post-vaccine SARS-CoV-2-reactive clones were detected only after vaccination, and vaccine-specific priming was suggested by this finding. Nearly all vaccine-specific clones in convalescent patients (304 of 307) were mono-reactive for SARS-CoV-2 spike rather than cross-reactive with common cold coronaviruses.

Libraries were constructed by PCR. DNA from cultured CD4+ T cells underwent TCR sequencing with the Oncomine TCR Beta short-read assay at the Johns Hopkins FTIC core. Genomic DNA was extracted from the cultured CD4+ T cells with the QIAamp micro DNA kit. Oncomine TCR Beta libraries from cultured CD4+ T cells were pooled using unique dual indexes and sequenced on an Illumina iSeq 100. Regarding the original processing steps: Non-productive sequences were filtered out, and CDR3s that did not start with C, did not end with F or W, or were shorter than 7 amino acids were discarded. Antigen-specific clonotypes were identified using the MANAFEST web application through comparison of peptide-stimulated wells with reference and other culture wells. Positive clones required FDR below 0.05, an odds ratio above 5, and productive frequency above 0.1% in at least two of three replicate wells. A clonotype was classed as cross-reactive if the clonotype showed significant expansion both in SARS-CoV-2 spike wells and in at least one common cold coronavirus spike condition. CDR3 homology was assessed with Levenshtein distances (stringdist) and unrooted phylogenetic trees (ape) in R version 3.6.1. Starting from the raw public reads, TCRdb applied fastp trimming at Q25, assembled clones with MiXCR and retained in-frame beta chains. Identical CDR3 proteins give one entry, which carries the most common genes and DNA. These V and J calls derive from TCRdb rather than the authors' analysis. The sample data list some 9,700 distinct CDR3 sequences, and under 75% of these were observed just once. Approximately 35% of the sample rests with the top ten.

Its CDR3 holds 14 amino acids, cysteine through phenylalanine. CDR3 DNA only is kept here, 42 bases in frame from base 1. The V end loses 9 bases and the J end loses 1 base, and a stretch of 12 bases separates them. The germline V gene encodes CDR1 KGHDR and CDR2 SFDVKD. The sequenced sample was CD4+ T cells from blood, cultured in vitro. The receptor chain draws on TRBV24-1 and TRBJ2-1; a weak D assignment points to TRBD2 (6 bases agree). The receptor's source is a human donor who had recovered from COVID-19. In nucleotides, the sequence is TGTGCCACCTCCGGGGCGGGATCCTACAATGAGCAGTTCTTC. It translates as CATSGAGSYNEQFF.